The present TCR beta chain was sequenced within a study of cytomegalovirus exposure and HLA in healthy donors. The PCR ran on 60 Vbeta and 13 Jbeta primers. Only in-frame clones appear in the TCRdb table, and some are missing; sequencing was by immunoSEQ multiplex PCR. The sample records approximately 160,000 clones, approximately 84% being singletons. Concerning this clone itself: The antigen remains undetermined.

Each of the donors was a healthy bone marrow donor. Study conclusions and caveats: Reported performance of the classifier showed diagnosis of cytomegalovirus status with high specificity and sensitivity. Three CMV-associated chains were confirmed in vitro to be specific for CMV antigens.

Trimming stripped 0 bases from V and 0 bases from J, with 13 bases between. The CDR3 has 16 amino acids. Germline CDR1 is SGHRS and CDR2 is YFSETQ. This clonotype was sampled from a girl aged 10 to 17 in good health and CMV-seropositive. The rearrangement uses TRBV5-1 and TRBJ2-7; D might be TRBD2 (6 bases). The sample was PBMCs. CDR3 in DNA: TGCGCCAGCAGCTTGGGGTTGGGGGAGGTCTCCTACGAGCAGTACTTC. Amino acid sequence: CASSLGLGEVSYEQYF.